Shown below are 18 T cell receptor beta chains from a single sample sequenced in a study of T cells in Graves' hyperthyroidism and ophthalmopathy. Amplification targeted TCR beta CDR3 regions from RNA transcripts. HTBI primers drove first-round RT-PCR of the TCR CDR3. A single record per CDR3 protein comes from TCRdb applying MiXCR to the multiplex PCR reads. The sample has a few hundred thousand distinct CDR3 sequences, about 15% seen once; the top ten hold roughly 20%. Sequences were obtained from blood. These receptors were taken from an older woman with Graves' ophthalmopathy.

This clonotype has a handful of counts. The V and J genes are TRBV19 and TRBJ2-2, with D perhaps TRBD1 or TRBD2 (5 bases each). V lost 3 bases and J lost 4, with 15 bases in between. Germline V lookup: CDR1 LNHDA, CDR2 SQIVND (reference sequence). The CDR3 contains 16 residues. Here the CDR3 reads CASSMKRGLGTGELFF. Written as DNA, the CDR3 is TGTGCCAGTAGTATGAAGAGGGGATTGGGCACCGGGGAGCTGTTTTTT.

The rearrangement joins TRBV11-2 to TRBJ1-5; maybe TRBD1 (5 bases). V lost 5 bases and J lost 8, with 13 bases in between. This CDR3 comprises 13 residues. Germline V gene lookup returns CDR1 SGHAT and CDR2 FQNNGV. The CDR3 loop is CASSVSGTEPQHF. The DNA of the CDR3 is TGTGCCAGCAGCGTATCAGGGACGGAGCCCCAGCATTTT.

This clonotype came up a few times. CDR3 sequence (DNA): TGTGCCAGTAGTACGACGGGGGTGGGTGAGCAGTTCTTC. It is translated as CASSTTGVGEQFF. This chain uses TRBV19 with TRBJ2-1; D may be TRBD2 (6 bases). V was cut by 4 bases and J by 9 bases, with 13 bases left in between. Germline CDR1 reads LNHDA; CDR2 reads SQIVND (reference sequence). The CDR3 runs 13 residues.

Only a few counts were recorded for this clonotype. The CDR3 loop is CASSYSTRAPPGNEQFF. The CDR3 DNA follows: TGTGCCAGCAGTTACTCGACTAGGGCCCCTCCTGGCAATGAGCAGTTCTTC. The chain employs TRBV6-5 and TRBJ2-1, with D possibly TRBD2 on 6 matching bases. Trimming cost V 0 bases and J 6 bases, with 18 bases left between them. The CDR3 is made up of 17 amino acids. Germline V gene lookup returns CDR1 MNHEY and CDR2 SVGAGI.

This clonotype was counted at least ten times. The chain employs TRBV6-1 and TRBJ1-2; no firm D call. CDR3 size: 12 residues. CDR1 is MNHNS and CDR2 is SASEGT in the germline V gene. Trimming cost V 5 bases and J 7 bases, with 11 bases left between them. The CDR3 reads CASSTMVGGYTF. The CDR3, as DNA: TGTGCCAGCAGTACCATGGTGGGTGGCTACACCTTC.

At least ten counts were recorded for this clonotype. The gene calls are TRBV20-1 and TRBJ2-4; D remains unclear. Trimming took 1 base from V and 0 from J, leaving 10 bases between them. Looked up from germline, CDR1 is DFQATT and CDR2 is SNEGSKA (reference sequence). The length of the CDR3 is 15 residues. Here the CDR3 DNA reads TGCAGTGCTAGAGTCCCGTCATTAGCCAAAAACATTCAGTACTTC. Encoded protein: CSARVPSLAKNIQYF.

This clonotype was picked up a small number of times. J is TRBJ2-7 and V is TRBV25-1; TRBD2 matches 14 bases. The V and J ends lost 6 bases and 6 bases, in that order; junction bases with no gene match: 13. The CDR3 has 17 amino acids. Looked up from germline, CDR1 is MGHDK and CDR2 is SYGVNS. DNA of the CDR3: TGTGCCAGCAGAAAACCTCCGGGACTAGCGGGAGAATCCGAGCAGTACTTC. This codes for CASRKPPGLAGESEQYF.

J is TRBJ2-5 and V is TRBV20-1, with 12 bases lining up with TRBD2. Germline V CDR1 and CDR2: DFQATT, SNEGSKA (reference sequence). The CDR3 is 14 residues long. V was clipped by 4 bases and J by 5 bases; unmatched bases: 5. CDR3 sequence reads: CSANLAGGPETQYF. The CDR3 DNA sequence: TGCAGTGCTAATCTAGCGGGAGGGCCCGAGACCCAGTACTTC.

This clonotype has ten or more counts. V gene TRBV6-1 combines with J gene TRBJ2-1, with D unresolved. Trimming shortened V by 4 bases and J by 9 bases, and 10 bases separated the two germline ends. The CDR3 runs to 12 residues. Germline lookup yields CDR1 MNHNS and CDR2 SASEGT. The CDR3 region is CASSGPSSEQFF. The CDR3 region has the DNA TGTGCCAGCAGTGGCCCGTCGAGTGAGCAGTTCTTC.

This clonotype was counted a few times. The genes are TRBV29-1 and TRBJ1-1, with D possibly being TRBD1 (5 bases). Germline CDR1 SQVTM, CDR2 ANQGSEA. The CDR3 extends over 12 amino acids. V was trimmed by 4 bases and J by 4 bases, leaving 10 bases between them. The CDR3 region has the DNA TGCAGCGTTGGGTCCGGGGCCACTGAAGCTTTCTTT. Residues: CSVGSGATEAFF.

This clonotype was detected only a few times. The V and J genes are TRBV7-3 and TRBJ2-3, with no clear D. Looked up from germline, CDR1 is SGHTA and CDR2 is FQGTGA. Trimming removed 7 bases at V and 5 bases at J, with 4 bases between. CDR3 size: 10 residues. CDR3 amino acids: CASIQDTQYF. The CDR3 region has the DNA TGTGCCAGCATCCAAGATACGCAGTATTTT.

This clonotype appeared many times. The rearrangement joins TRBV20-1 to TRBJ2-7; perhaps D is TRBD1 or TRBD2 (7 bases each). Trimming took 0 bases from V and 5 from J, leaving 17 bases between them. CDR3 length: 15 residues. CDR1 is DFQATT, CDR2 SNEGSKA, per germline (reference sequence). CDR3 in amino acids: CSARDEGRGRDEQYF. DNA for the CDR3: TGCAGTGCTAGAGATGAGGGCAGGGGGAGGGACGAGCAGTACTTC.

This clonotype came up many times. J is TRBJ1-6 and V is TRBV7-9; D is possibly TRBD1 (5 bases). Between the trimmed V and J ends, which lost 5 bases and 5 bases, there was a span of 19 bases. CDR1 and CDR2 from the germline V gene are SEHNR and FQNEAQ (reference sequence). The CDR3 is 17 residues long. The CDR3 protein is CASSPPDVGQDNSPLHF. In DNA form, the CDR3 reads TGTGCCAGCAGCCCCCCCGACGTGGGGCAGGATAATTCACCCCTCCACTTT.

In nucleotides, the CDR3 is TGTGCCAGCAGCCGGGACAGGGGGAAATATAATTCACCCCTCCACTTT. Protein product: CASSRDRGKYNSPLHF. The chain links TRBV5-6 to TRBJ1-6, with 11 bases lining up with TRBD1. Trimming at V came to 4 bases and at J to 4 bases, leaving 4 bases not matched to a gene. From germline, CDR1 is SGHDT and CDR2 YYEEEE. CDR3 size: 16 residues. The full variable domain, with the rest looked up from reference TRBV5-6 and TRBJ1-6, is DAGVTQSPTHLIKTRGQQVTLRCSPKSGHDTVSWYQQALGQGPQFIFQYYEEEERQRGNFPDRFSGHQFPNYSSELNVNALLLGDSALYLCASSRDRGKYNSPLHFGNGTRLTVT.

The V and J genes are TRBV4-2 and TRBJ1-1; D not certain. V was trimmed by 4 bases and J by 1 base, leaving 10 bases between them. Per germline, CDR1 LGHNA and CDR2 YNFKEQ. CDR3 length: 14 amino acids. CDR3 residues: CASSRSGGNTEAFF. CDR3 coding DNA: TGTGCCAGCAGCCGCTCAGGCGGGAACACTGAAGCTTTCTTT.

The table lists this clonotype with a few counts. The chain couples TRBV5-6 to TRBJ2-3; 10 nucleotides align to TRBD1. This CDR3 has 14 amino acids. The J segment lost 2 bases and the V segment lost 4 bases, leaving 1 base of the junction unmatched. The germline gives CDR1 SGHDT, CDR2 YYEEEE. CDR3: CASSGTGATDTQYF. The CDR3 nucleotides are TGTGCCAGCAGCGGGACAGGGGCCACAGATACGCAGTATTTT.

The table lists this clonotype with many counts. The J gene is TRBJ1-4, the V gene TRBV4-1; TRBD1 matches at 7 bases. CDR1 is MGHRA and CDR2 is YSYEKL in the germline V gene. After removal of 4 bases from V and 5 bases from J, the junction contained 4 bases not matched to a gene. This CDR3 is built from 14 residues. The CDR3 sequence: CASSRKQGNEKLFF. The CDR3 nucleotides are TGCGCCAGCAGCCGCAAACAGGGGAATGAAAAACTGTTTTTT.

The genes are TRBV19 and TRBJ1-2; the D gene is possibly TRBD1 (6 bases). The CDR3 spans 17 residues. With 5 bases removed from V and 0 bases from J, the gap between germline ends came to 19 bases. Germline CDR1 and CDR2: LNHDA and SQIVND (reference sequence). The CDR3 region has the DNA TGTGCCAGTAGTTCCGGACAGCGCGACTACACTAACTATGGCTACACCTTC. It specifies CASSSGQRDYTNYGYTF. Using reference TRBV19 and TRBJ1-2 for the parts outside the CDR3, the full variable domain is DGGITQSPKYLFRKEGQNVTLSCEQNLNHDAMYWYRQDPGQGLRLIYYSQIVNDFQKGDIAEGYSVSREKKESFPLTVTSAQKNPTAFYLCASSSGQRDYTNYGYTFGSGTRLTVV.